These 12 T cell receptor beta chains were all obtained from the same sample, sequenced in a study of blood T cell repertoires in COVID-19. Data came from immunoSEQ multiplex PCR; TCRdb stores just in-frame clones and leaves some out. The sample carries about 120,000 clones, roughly 85% recorded once. Sequencing was done on a sample of peripheral blood. These receptors came from an older man with active or convalescent COVID-19.

V usage is TRBV7-8 and J usage is TRBJ2-1, with 9 bases that match TRBD1. This CDR3 spans 18 amino acids. The trim removed 7 bases at V and 0 bases at J, leaving 13 bases unmatched. Germline values: CDR1 SGHVS, CDR2 FQNEAQ. CDR3 residues: CASTRGDRESGSYNEQFF. In nucleotides, the CDR3 is TGTGCCAGCACCCGAGGGGACAGGGAATCGGGCTCCTACAATGAGCAGTTCTTC.

V and J are TRBV4-1 and TRBJ1-2; D is uncertain. V was shortened by 4 bases and J by 5 bases, with 14 bases between the two germline ends. The germline CDR1 and CDR2 sequences are MGHRA and YSYEKL. The CDR3 length is 14 residues. CDR3 DNA sequence: TGCGCCAGCAGCCGGCTACCAGGAAATTATGGCTACACCTTC. Protein product: CASSRLPGNYGYTF.

V is TRBV6-1 and J is TRBJ1-2; D is unresolved. From germline, CDR1 is MNHNS and CDR2 SASEGT. The CDR3 covers 16 residues. V gave up 2 bases and J gave up 0 bases, with 13 bases separating them. CDR3 DNA sequence: TGTGCCAGCAGTGAACACTTAAGTCGAGCTAACTATGGCTACACCTTC. As protein: CASSEHLSRANYGYTF.

The rearrangement links TRBV10-3 to TRBJ1-1; 8 bases map to TRBD1. This CDR3 region has 15 residues. Germline CDR1 and CDR2: ENHRY and SYGVKD. V shed 0 bases and J 1 base; nucleotides not matched to a gene: 1. The CDR3 loop reads CAISESGQGNTEAFF. As DNA, the CDR3 is TGTGCCATCAGTGAGTCCGGACAGGGGAACACTGAAGCTTTCTTT.

The CDR3 loop is CASSQIQEGSEKLFF. CDR3 nucleotides: TGCGCCAGCAGCCAAATACAAGAGGGAAGTGAAAAACTGTTTTTT. V gene TRBV4-1 combines with J gene TRBJ1-4; the D is unclear. Per the germline V gene, CDR1 is MGHRA and CDR2 is YSYEKL. The CDR3 contains 15 residues. Trimming removed 2 bases from V and 7 bases from J, with 14 bases in between.

The chain joins TRBV5-1 to TRBJ2-1; possible D gene TRBD1, 5 bases. This CDR3 spans 15 amino acids. V lost 5 bases and J 5 bases, leaving 17 bases between the germline ends. CDR1 is SGHRS and CDR2 is YFSETQ in the germline V gene. As DNA, the CDR3 is TGCGCCAGCAGTGACGCCCTCGCAGGGCACAATGAGCAGTTCTTC. Its translation is CASSDALAGHNEQFF.

The CDR3 coding sequence is TGTGCCAGCGGTGTACAGGGGGCGGAAGAGCAGTACTTC. Translation: CASGVQGAEEQYF. The V gene is TRBV19, the J gene TRBJ2-7, with TRBD1 matching 9 bases. Germline CDR1 is LNHDA and CDR2 is SQIVND (reference sequence). Losses at the gene ends were 9 bases for V and 7 bases for J; bases not matched to a gene: 10. The CDR3 is made up of 13 amino acids.

The chain combines TRBV30 with TRBJ1-4; D is unclear. The V end lost 6 bases, the J end lost 4 bases, and 12 bases lay between the germline ends. CDR1 and CDR2 (germline): GTSNPN, SVGIG (reference sequence). CDR3 length equals 13 residues. CDR3 DNA: TGTGCCTGTCCGGGATTACTTAATGAAAAACTGTTTTTT. This sequence encodes CACPGLLNEKLFF.

The chain combines TRBV19 with TRBJ2-6; D is unresolved. Trimming took 3 bases from V and 4 from J, leaving 13 bases between them. Germline V gene sequence: CDR1 LNHDA, CDR2 SQIVND (reference sequence). This CDR3 has 16 amino acids. This CDR3 reads CASSIATFLGANVLTF. The DNA of the CDR3 is TGTGCCAGTAGTATTGCGACATTCTTGGGGGCCAACGTCCTGACTTTC.

V gene TRBV7-3 combines with J gene TRBJ1-5; D might be TRBD1 (6 bases). Trimming cost V 0 bases and J 11 bases, with 11 bases left between them. Germline V lookup: CDR1 SGHTA, CDR2 FQGTGA. The CDR3 is made up of 13 amino acids. CDR3 in amino acids: CASSLTRGQTQHF. As DNA, the CDR3 is TGTGCCAGCAGCTTAACCAGGGGACAAACCCAGCATTTT.

The rearrangement links TRBV6-2 or TRBV6-3 to TRBJ2-1; D is undetermined. Germline V gives CDR1 MNHEY, CDR2 SVGEGT. There are 13 residues in the CDR3. Trimming stripped 2 bases from V and 5 bases from J, with 7 bases between. The CDR3 spells CASSYVRDNEQFF. CDR3 bases: TGTGCCAGCAGTTACGTCCGGGACAATGAGCAGTTCTTC.

The chain couples TRBV12-5 to TRBJ2-7, with 8 positions matching TRBD1. The V gene's germline CDR1 is LGHNT and CDR2 FRNRAP. J gave up 5 bases and V 5 bases, and 8 bases lay outside the gene matches. This CDR3 region has 14 residues. The CDR3 DNA is TGTGCTAGTGGTCCTAACGACAGGGGCCACGAGCAGTACTTC. Its protein is CASGPNDRGHEQYF.